A selection of T cell receptor beta chains follows, all from one sample in a study of blood T cell repertoires in COVID-19. Method: immunoSEQ multiplex PCR; TCRdb's copy keeps in-frame clones and lacks some. The sample lists approximately 210,000 clones, 70% to 85% occurring once. Material: PBMCs or T cells enriched from blood (not recorded which). The receptors originated from a man between 35 and 55 years old who had recovered from COVID-19. The CDR3 runs from the conserved cysteine through the conserved F or W. Each record gives: V gene, clone size, J gene, CDR3 length, CDR3 protein. The size field is filled for only some rows; it gives once, few, many or a size class.

TRBV5-1	.	TRBJ1-1	16	CASSPTVGLENTEAFF
TRBV19	.	TRBJ2-4	16	CASSIDRDWAKNIQYF
TRBV11-2	.	TRBJ2-1	14	CASSSGHLGNEQFF
TRBV9	.	TRBJ2-1	13	CASSVVQAGGLLF
TRBV28	.	TRBJ1-5	12	CASRTGSQPQHF
TRBV5-1	.	TRBJ1-1	16	CASSPGQGAYGTEAFF
TRBV6-5	.	TRBJ2-1	12	CASRTDNNEQFF
TRBV5-4	.	TRBJ2-1	16	CASSSADGKSYNEQFF
TRBV3-1/TRBV3-2	.	TRBJ2-5	13	CASSLPSKETQYF
TRBV3-1/TRBV3-2	.	TRBJ1-4	17	CASSRKAPGATNEKLFF
TRBV7-9	.	TRBJ1-6	16	CASDRVPIRFNSPLHF
TRBV9	.	TRBJ2-2	16	CASSQGAGALGGELFF
TRBV27	.	TRBJ1-5	16	CASSTRGPWSNQPQHF
TRBV11-2	.	TRBJ2-2	18	CASSPGGRLAVNTGELFF
TRBV28	.	TRBJ2-3	15	CASSRFGSSTDTQYF
TRBV7-3	.	TRBJ2-7	15	CASSLGMVAGNEQYF
TRBV4-3	.	TRBJ2-2	13	CASSQETAGELFF
TRBV7-2	.	TRBJ1-5	16	CASSLWGGGSNQPQHF
TRBV24-1	.	TRBJ2-2	20	CATSDRYARGGGTNTGELFF
TRBV7-9	.	TRBJ1-1	11	CASSSGLGAFF
TRBV28	few	TRBJ1-3	15	CASSLDRGGGNTIYF
TRBV4-2	many	TRBJ2-7	15	CASSRVTSLVYEQYF
TRBV5-6	.	TRBJ1-2	15	CASSGYRGPTYGYTF
TRBV4-3	.	TRBJ1-4	16	CASREQRRQGHEKLFF
TRBV18	.	TRBJ1-4	13	CASSPPSGGKLFF
TRBV18	.	TRBJ2-1	14	CASSPDRVGGEQFF
TRBV5-4	.	TRBJ1-3	14	CASSLAQVPNTIYF
TRBV27	.	TRBJ1-1	15	CASSPAGQGNPEAFF
TRBV28	.	TRBJ2-3	17	CASSSGRGAGWTDTQYF
TRBV10-3	.	TRBJ1-6	15	CAISESRDSDSPLHF
TRBV5-1	.	TRBJ1-4	17	CASSILGTGLHNEKLFF
TRBV30	once	TRBJ2-7	11	CAWGRDYEQYF
TRBV27	once	TRBJ1-6	15	CASSWTGVLGSPLHF
TRBV28	.	TRBJ1-2	11	CASSRRDGYTF
TRBV7-9	.	TRBJ2-1	15	CASSLTRGGYNEQFF
TRBV19	.	TRBJ1-5	16	CASSSLDSRENQPQHF
TRBV19	.	TRBJ1-5	15	CASSVRGQGNQPQHF
TRBV5-1	.	TRBJ2-2	12	CASSGGSGELFF
TRBV19	.	TRBJ2-6	16	CASSSTSGTGANVLTF
TRBV7-8	.	TRBJ1-1	12	CASSSGGTEAFF
TRBV5-1	.	TRBJ1-2	15	CASSSQGAGIGRASF
TRBV18	.	TRBJ2-1	16	CASSPLRDREGNEQFF
TRBV5-1	.	TRBJ2-1	16	CASSLALLAGVHEQFF
TRBV3-1/TRBV3-2	.	TRBJ2-7	12	CASSPTGREQYF
TRBV7-3	.	TRBJ2-1	15	CASSQGHLLADEQFF
TRBV6-5	.	TRBJ1-5	14	CASQARLSNQPQHF
TRBV5-6	.	TRBJ2-2	12	CASSLGHGELFF
TRBV4-3	.	TRBJ2-7	16	CASSRGGAGSSYEQYF
TRBV9	.	TRBJ2-7	16	CASSVVGQGSPYEQYF
TRBV3-1/TRBV3-2	.	TRBJ2-7	11	CASGGGLEQYF
TRBV4-1	.	TRBJ2-5	14	CASSQDGGSSTQYF
TRBV7-3	.	TRBJ2-7	15	CASSLSGARIYEQYF
TRBV19	.	TRBJ2-7	15	CASTASGRSYYEQYF
TRBV3-1/TRBV3-2	.	TRBJ1-2	14	CASSSRQGAGGYTF
TRBV5-4	.	TRBJ2-1	16	CASSFPRTGRLAEQFF